This passage covers 25 T cell receptor beta chains from one sample sequenced in a study of control samples from healthy donors and cancer patients. The protocol was immunoSEQ multiplex PCR, while the TCRdb copy is restricted to in-frame clones and leaves out a portion. The sample shows hundreds of thousands of clones, over 75% of them seen only once. Sequenced: PBMCs. The origin of the receptors is a woman aged 55-69 years with lung cancer.

This chain uses TRBV29-1 with TRBJ1-1; D is undetermined. Germline loops: CDR1 SQVTM, CDR2 ANQGSEA. V was shortened by 4 bases and J by 0 bases, with 12 bases between the two germline ends. The CDR3 sequence is 14 residues long. CDR3 in DNA: TGCAGCGTTGTCCCAGGATACATGAACACTGAAGCTTTCTTT. Protein product: CSVVPGYMNTEAFF.

In DNA, the CDR3 is TGTGCCAGCTCACCACCTGAGGTTAGCGAAAAACTGTTTTTT. Protein sequence: CASSPPEVSEKLFF. This rearrangement joins TRBV18 to TRBJ1-4; unclear D gene. Looked up from germline, CDR1 is KGHSH and CDR2 is LQKENI. The CDR3 contains 14 residues. The V end lost 0 bases, the J end lost 8 bases, and 10 bases lay between the germline ends.

V and J are TRBV10-3 and TRBJ2-3, with 8 bases matching TRBD2. V shed 9 bases, J shed 4 bases, and the junction held 9 bases outside the gene matches. The CDR3 contains 14 residues. Germline CDR1 ENHRY, CDR2 SYGVKD. The CDR3 DNA reads as TGTGCCATGGGGCCGGGACTAGGACCAGATACGCAGTATTTT. Encoded protein: CAMGPGLGPDTQYF.

The chain is built from TRBV6-5 and TRBJ2-5; 11 bases fit TRBD2. The CDR3 runs 15 residues. Germline V gives CDR1 MNHEY, CDR2 SVGAGI. V trimming: 5 bases; J trimming: 3 bases; junction bases outside the gene matches: 5. CDR3 bases: TGTGCCAGCAGTCCGGGACTAGCGGCAAAAGAGACCCAGTACTTC. Its translation: CASSPGLAAKETQYF.

This chain links TRBV10-1 with TRBJ1-4; 9 bases map to TRBD1. The CDR3 loop spans 14 amino acids. Germline values: CDR1 WNHNN, CDR2 SYGVQD (reference sequence). The V gene end was trimmed by 5 bases and the J gene end by 8 bases; junction bases not matched to a gene: 6. CDR3 sequence reads: CASSLGQGNEKLFF. CDR3 coding DNA: TGCGCCAGCAGTCTTGGACAGGGGAACGAAAAACTGTTTTTT.

This sequence joins TRBV11-3 and TRBJ2-2, with a possible D match to TRBD2 (6 bases). V lost 5 bases, J lost 4 bases, and 14 bases lay in between. CDR1 and CDR2 (germline): SGHNT, YENEEA. This CDR3 is built from 15 residues. CDR3 residues: CASSLTRDLTGELFF. CDR3 nucleotide sequence: TGTGCCAGCAGCCTGACTAGAGATCTCACCGGGGAGCTGTTTTTT.

This clone turned up a few times. The V gene is TRBV18, the J gene TRBJ2-7, with 11 nucleotides matching TRBD2. Germline CDR1 is KGHSH and CDR2 is LQKENI. CDR3 length equals 14 residues. V lost 3 bases, J lost 3 bases, and 1 base stayed unmatched. The CDR3 sequence: CASSPGLADYEQYF. The DNA of the CDR3 is TGTGCCAGCTCACCGGGACTAGCGGACTACGAGCAGTACTTC.

CDR3 bases: TGTGCCAGCAGTGTGATGCAACAGGGGTTAGGGGAGACCCAGTACTTC. Protein sequence: CASSVMQQGLGETQYF. V gene TRBV2 combines with J gene TRBJ2-5; 7 bases fit TRBD1. With V trimmed by 4 bases and J by 5 bases, 13 bases remained unmatched. The CDR3 extends over 16 amino acids. CDR1 SNHLY and CDR2 FYNNEI come from the germline V gene. The full variable domain, rest sourced from reference TRBV2 and TRBJ2-5, is EPEVTQTPSHQVTQMGQEVILRCVPISNHLYFYWYRQILGQKVEFLVSFYNNEISEKSEIFDDQFSVERPDGSNFTLKIRSTKLEDSAMYFCASSVMQQGLGETQYFGPGTRLLVL.

To note about this clone: This specimen includes other DNA sequences encoding the same CDR3. The chain joins TRBV5-6 to TRBJ1-2; D not certain. CDR3 size: 13 residues. V gave up 0 bases and J gave up 2 bases, with 5 bases separating them. Germline V gives CDR1 SGHDT, CDR2 YYEEEE. The CDR3 loop reads CASSLGRNYGYTF. The CDR3 DNA follows: TGTGCCAGCAGCTTGGGCAGGAACTATGGCTACACCTTC.

The chain carries TRBV6-5 and TRBJ2-1; D call uncertain. V was clipped by 6 bases and J by 7 bases, with 10 bases between them. Germline CDR1 reads MNHEY; CDR2 reads SVGAGI. CDR3 length: 12 residues. The CDR3 DNA is TGTGCCAGCAGCCCCCGTCCAAATGAGCAGTTCTTC. As protein: CASSPRPNEQFF.

The J gene is TRBJ2-3, the V gene TRBV9, with D hard to call. The CDR3 spans 13 residues. V shed 0 bases and J shed 1 base, with 3 bases lying between them. CDR1 and CDR2 from the germline V gene are SGDLS and YYNGEE. CDR3 protein: CASSVARTDTQYF. The CDR3 DNA reads TGTGCCAGCAGCGTAGCTCGCACAGATACGCAGTATTTT.

This clone has ten or more counts. The chain has TRBV5-8 and TRBJ2-7; D is unclear. Looked up from germline, CDR1 is SGHTS and CDR2 is YDEGEE. This CDR3 has 14 amino acids. V lost 0 bases to trimming and J lost 0 bases, with 7 bases between them. The CDR3 region is CASSLGDFSYEQYF. In nucleotides, the CDR3 is TGTGCCAGCAGCTTGGGTGACTTCTCCTACGAGCAGTACTTC.

This chain joins TRBV3-1 (or the pseudogene TRBV3-2) and TRBJ2-5, with a weak D call TRBD1 (6 bases). The CDR3 sequence is 13 residues long. With 4 bases removed from V and 3 bases from J, the gap between germline ends came to 9 bases. Germline CDR1 LGHDT, CDR2 YNNKEL (reference sequence). CDR3 region: CASSLGQKETQYF. CDR3 DNA sequence: TGTGCCAGCAGCCTAGGACAGAAAGAGACCCAGTACTTC.

The J gene is TRBJ2-1, the V gene TRBV5-1; TRBD1 is a possible D gene (6 bases). This CDR3 has 15 residues. Looked up from germline, CDR1 is SGHRS and CDR2 is YFSETQ. V was trimmed by 4 bases and J by 2 bases, leaving 13 bases between them. CDR3 coding DNA: TGCGCCAGCAGCCCCAGGGACAAAACCTACAATGAGCAGTTCTTC. Translating gives CASSPRDKTYNEQFF. Complete variable domain (other parts from reference TRBV5-1 and TRBJ2-1): KAGVTQTPRYLIKTRGQQVTLSCSPISGHRSVSWYQQTPGQGLQFLFEYFSETQRNKGNFPGRFSGRQFSNSRSEMNVSTLELGDSALYLCASSPRDKTYNEQFFGPGTRLTVL.

The chain employs TRBV11-2 and TRBJ2-1; no firm D call. The CDR3 loop spans 13 amino acids. Trimming removed 5 bases at V and 5 bases at J, with 10 bases between. The germline gives CDR1 SGHAT, CDR2 FQNNGV. In DNA, the CDR3 is TGTGCCAGCAGCCCTACACGAGACAATGAGCAGTTCTTC. Its translation: CASSPTRDNEQFF.

This clone was counted only a few times. The J gene is TRBJ2-7, the V gene TRBV2; D may be TRBD1 (6 bases). Germline V gene lookup returns CDR1 SNHLY and CDR2 FYNNEI. The CDR3 loop spans 14 amino acids. With 6 bases removed from V and 5 bases from J, the gap between germline ends came to 17 bases. The CDR3 protein is CASSRDLDRNEQYF. The CDR3, as DNA: TGTGCCAGCAGCCGGGACCTCGACAGGAACGAGCAGTACTTC.

V is TRBV7-8 and J is TRBJ2-6, with 8 bases identical to TRBD2. This CDR3 comprises 16 residues. Germline V gene sequence: CDR1 SGHVS, CDR2 FQNEAQ. V was pared by 3 bases and J by 2 bases, with 3 bases of the junction left unmatched. For the CDR3, the DNA is TGTGCCAGCAGCTTTCGGGGGGGCGCTGGGGCCAACGTCCTGACTTTC. It encodes CASSFRGGAGANVLTF.

The J gene is TRBJ2-1, the V gene TRBV25-1; D perhaps matches TRBD2 (6 bases). V shed 2 bases and J shed 4 bases, with 9 bases lying between them. Looked up from germline, CDR1 is MGHDK and CDR2 is SYGVNS. This CDR3 has 14 residues. Here the CDR3 DNA reads TGTGCCAGCAGTGAACTTAGCGGATACAATGAGCAGTTCTTC. It yields the protein CASSELSGYNEQFF.

The chain links TRBV5-1 to TRBJ2-3, with 7 nucleotides matching TRBD2. Germline-derived CDR1 and CDR2 are SGHRS and YFSETQ. The CDR3 length is 14 residues. Germline trimming cut 4 bases from V and 2 bases from J; bases unmatched to any gene: 4. Written as DNA, the CDR3 is TGCGCCAGCAGCCCGGGGACTACCACAGATACGCAGTATTTT. Encoded protein: CASSPGTTTDTQYF.

This clone was counted a few times. V gene TRBV9 combines with J gene TRBJ1-2, with a weak D call TRBD1 (5 bases). The CDR3 contains 12 residues. V was shortened by 5 bases and J by 5 bases, with 10 bases between the two germline ends. The germline CDR1 and CDR2 sequences are SGDLS and YYNGEE. The CDR3: CASSRGEYGYTF. The CDR3, as DNA: TGTGCCAGCAGTAGGGGAGAGTATGGCTACACCTTC.

On this clone: One end of the junction fails to match germline, which may point to a read error. V usage is TRBV5-1 and J usage is TRBJ2-1; D perhaps matches TRBD2 (7 bases). The CDR3 has 15 residues. Germline CDR1 and CDR2: SGHRS and YFSETQ. The CDR3 reads CARSVGRGANNEQFF. Here the CDR3 DNA reads TGCGCCCGCAGCGTGGGCCGGGGGGCAAACAATGAGCAGTTCTTC.

This chain uses TRBV28 with TRBJ2-2; D might be TRBD1 (6 bases). Germline V gene sequence: CDR1 MDHEN, CDR2 SYDVKM. Trimming stripped 7 bases from V and 2 bases from J, with 14 bases between. The CDR3 spans 15 residues. This CDR3 is CASTHRALNTGELFF. The CDR3 DNA is TGTGCCAGCACTCACAGGGCTTTAAACACCGGGGAGCTGTTTTTT.

With respect to this clone: At one of its ends the junction is not consistent with the germline gene, which may arise from a read error. The rearrangement joins TRBV19 to TRBJ1-2; 7 bases match TRBD1. CDR3 length: 12 residues. Per germline, CDR1 LNHDA and CDR2 SQIVND (reference sequence). The CDR3 nucleotides read TGTGCCAGTAGTGTAGACAGGGTTGGCTACACCTTC. Residues: CASSVDRVGYTF.

The V gene is TRBV3-1 (or the pseudogene TRBV3-2), the J gene TRBJ2-1; TRBD2 matches 8 bases. CDR3 size: 15 residues. Losses at the gene ends were 2 bases for V and 4 bases for J; bases not matched to a gene: 4. Germline loops: CDR1 LGHDT, CDR2 YNNKEL (reference sequence). The CDR3 DNA is TGTGCCAGCAGCCAACCGGGACTAGGGTACAATGAGCAGTTCTTC. Amino acids: CASSQPGLGYNEQFF.

Only a few counts were recorded for this clone. The chain couples TRBV28 to TRBJ1-1; 8 bases are shared with TRBD1. CDR1 is MDHEN and CDR2 is SYDVKM in the germline V gene. J lost 11 bases, V lost 7 bases, and 12 bases had no gene match. The CDR3 totals 13 residues. CDR3 DNA sequence: TGTGCCAGCATCGGGAAGGGGTACAGGGGGGCTTTCTTT. Translating it yields CASIGKGYRGAFF.